This T cell receptor (beta chain) appears in the sequencing data of a study of cytomegalovirus exposure and HLA in healthy donors. Looking at the study overall: Earlier results showed approximately 120 million unique TCR beta sequences derived from approximately 170 million T cells. General study points: The study labeled about 160 TCR beta chains cytomegalovirus-associated.

A word on this clone: Its antigen is currently unknown.

PCR primers comprised 60 Vbeta and 13 Jbeta primers. Sequencing was performed with immunoSEQ multiplex PCR; in TCRdb, only in-frame clones are kept and a portion is missing. The table records more than 150,000 clones, roughly 88% of them present only once. CDR1 MDHEN and CDR2 SYDVKM come from the germline V gene. Between the trimmed V and J ends, which lost 3 bases and 1 base, there was a span of 14 bases. This CDR3 comprises 16 residues. This clonotype was obtained from a girl between 2 and 10 years old in good health and CMV-seropositive. Sequencing used PBMCs. The chain recombines TRBV28 with TRBJ2-3; D is uncertain. The CDR3 DNA reads as TGTGCCAGCAGTTTCCATTTTAAGGAGCGCACAGATACGCAGTATTTT. As protein: CASSFHFKERTDTQYF.